This T cell receptor beta chain was profiled in a study of cytomegalovirus exposure and HLA in healthy donors. CDR1 is MGHRA and CDR2 is YSYEKL in the germline V gene. With 5 bases removed from V and 3 bases from J, the gap between germline ends came to 17 bases. The CDR3 extends over 15 amino acids. Notes on the study in general: With further analysis later on, most CMV-associated TCR beta chains appeared HLA-restricted.

Researchers ran the PCR with 60 Vbeta and 13 Jbeta primers. Repertoires were generated with immunoSEQ multiplex PCR, while TCRdb's copy carries only in-frame clones and drops some. Of 300,000 or so clones listed, 70% to 90% were seen once; the top ten hold 2% to 2.5%. This clone has more than one count but fewer than ten. Antigen specificity is unknown. The TCR sequence derives from a woman aged 40-49 years in good health and CMV-seropositive. Sequencing used PBMCs. The V call is TRBV4-1, the J call TRBJ2-7, with D tentatively TRBD1 (5 bases). CDR3 amino acids: CASSLDSPWGYEQYF. CDR3 DNA sequence: TGCGCCAGCAGCTTAGACAGTCCCTGGGGCTACGAGCAGTACTTC.